The 23 T cell receptor beta chains below all came from one sample that was sequenced in a study of technical replicates of blood from several donors. The method was immunoSEQ multiplex PCR; TCRdb's version includes in-frame clones alone and lacks a portion of them. Seen here are 75,000 to 95,000 clones, approximately 90% observed once, and the top ten hold 0.41%. Input material: T cells isolated from PBMCs. Receptors originate from a human donor in good health.

The V gene is TRBV9, the J gene TRBJ2-3; TRBD1 matches 8 bases. The CDR3 runs 16 residues. Germline V lookup: CDR1 SGDLS, CDR2 YYNGEE. The V and J ends lost 0 bases and 0 bases, in that order; junction bases with no gene match: 3. Here the CDR3 DNA reads TGTGCCAGCAGCGTAGGGGGACAGGTTAGCACAGATACGCAGTATTTT. Amino acid sequence: CASSVGGQVSTDTQYF.

This sequence joins TRBV27 and TRBJ1-4; D call uncertain. V was cut by 5 bases and J by 7 bases, with 11 bases left in between. The CDR3 runs to 13 residues. From germline, CDR1 is MNHEY and CDR2 SMNVEV (reference sequence). The DNA for the CDR3 is TGTGCCAGCAGTGACCAGGCGGGTGAAAAACTGTTTTTT. Amino acids: CASSDQAGEKLFF.

This clone was found once. The CDR3 DNA reads TGTGCCAGCAGCTTAGAAGGCCCAGGATCCCTCCACTACGAGCAGTACTTC. Translation: CASSLEGPGSLHYEQYF. V usage is TRBV11-2 and J usage is TRBJ2-7; the D is unclear. Trimming took off 0 bases at V and 3 bases at J, with 18 bases between the two ends. Germline V CDR1 and CDR2: SGHAT, FQNNGV. The CDR3 is 17 amino acids. Drawing the rest from reference TRBV11-2 and TRBJ2-7, the complete variable domain is EAGVAQSPRYKIIEKRQSVAFWCNPISGHATLYWYQQILGQGPKLLIQFQNNGVVDDSQLPKDRFSAERLKGVDSTLKIQPAKLEDSAVYLCASSLEGPGSLHYEQYFGPGTRLTVT.

The chain recombines TRBV6-5 with TRBJ1-2; the match to TRBD1 covers 9 bases. J gave up 12 bases and V 0 bases, and 8 bases lay outside the gene matches. The CDR3 totals 14 residues. Per the germline V gene, CDR1 is MNHEY and CDR2 is SVGAGI. CDR3 nucleotide sequence: TGTGCCAGCAGTTACTCACTCCGACAGGGGGTCCACACCTTC. Encoded protein: CASSYSLRQGVHTF.

In this sample, this clone turned up once. The V and J genes are TRBV6-1 and TRBJ2-1, with D possibly TRBD1 on 5 matching bases. CDR3 length: 17 residues. V was clipped by 3 bases and J by 1 base, with 16 bases between them. From germline, CDR1 is MNHNS and CDR2 SASEGT. CDR3 nucleotide sequence: TGTGCCAGCAGTGATGTTACAGGTTGGGGTTCCTACAATGAGCAGTTCTTC. Translation: CASSDVTGWGSYNEQFF.

V usage is TRBV7-8 and J usage is TRBJ2-7; D is perhaps TRBD1 (5 bases). Looked up from germline, CDR1 is SGHVS and CDR2 is FQNEAQ. The CDR3 extends over 14 amino acids. Trimming left V 1 base short and J 3 bases short, with 10 bases between. CDR3 residues: CASSLVTVYYEQYF. CDR3 DNA sequence: TGTGCCAGCAGCTTAGTGACAGTTTACTACGAGCAGTACTTC.

This chain links TRBV5-4 with TRBJ2-7; 9 bases align to TRBD1. Germline V gene lookup returns CDR1 SGHNT and CDR2 YYREEE (reference sequence). V lost 2 bases to trimming and J lost 5 bases; unmatched junction nucleotides: 8. The CDR3 runs to 15 residues. CDR3 sequence (DNA): TGTGCCAGCAGCTTTCCACGGACAGGGGTTGACGAGCAGTACTTC. Its protein product is CASSFPRTGVDEQYF.

The V call is TRBV29-1, the J call TRBJ2-6; weak D call: TRBD1 (5 bases). The CDR3 has 16 residues. CDR1 and CDR2 from the germline V gene are SQVTM and ANQGSEA. Trimming stripped 6 bases from V and 3 bases from J, with 18 bases between. The CDR3 here is CSVPGPTQGGANVLTF. The CDR3 DNA reads TGCAGCGTCCCGGGCCCTACCCAGGGTGGGGCCAACGTCCTGACTTTC.

This clone showed up just once. The V call is TRBV7-2, the J call TRBJ2-7; a possible D gene is TRBD1 (6 bases). V lost 5 bases, J lost 3 bases, and 8 bases lay in between. Germline CDR1 and CDR2: SGHTA and FQGNSA. The CDR3 is 12 residues long. The DNA of the CDR3 is TGTGCCAGCAGCCTGACAGGCTACGAGCAGTACTTC. Residues: CASSLTGYEQYF.

The chain recombines TRBV6-5 with TRBJ1-1, with a weak D call TRBD1 (6 bases). V was pared by 6 bases and J by 2 bases, with 10 bases between. In germline, CDR1 is MNHEY, CDR2 SVGAGI. The length of the CDR3 is 13 residues. Here the CDR3 DNA reads TGTGCCAGCAGCTGGACAGATAACACTGAAGCTTTCTTT. Encoded protein: CASSWTDNTEAFF.

The DNA of the CDR3 is TGTGCCAGTAGCGTAAAGACATTCTACACTGAAGCTTTCTTT. Protein product: CASSVKTFYTEAFF. The chain uses TRBV19 and TRBJ1-1; D ambiguous. The CDR3 runs 14 residues. With 6 bases removed from V and 3 bases from J, the gap between germline ends came to 14 bases. In germline, CDR1 is LNHDA, CDR2 SQIVND (reference sequence).

The chain has TRBV7-6 and TRBJ2-7; 12 bases are a match to TRBD2. The V gene end was trimmed by 3 bases and the J gene end by 5 bases; junction bases not matched to a gene: 5. From germline, CDR1 is SGHVS and CDR2 FNYEAQ. The CDR3 contains 15 residues. CDR3 amino acids: CASSLETSGSNEQYF. The CDR3, as DNA: TGTGCCAGCAGCTTGGAGACTAGCGGGAGCAACGAGCAGTACTTC.

V and J are TRBV4-3 and TRBJ2-2, with D possibly matching TRBD2 (5 bases). CDR3 length: 15 amino acids. With 0 bases removed from V and 4 bases from J, the gap between germline ends came to 9 bases. The germline CDR1 and CDR2 sequences are LGHNA and YSLEER. The DNA for the CDR3 is TGCGCCAGCAGCCAAGAAGGACTCCTCACCGGGGAGCTGTTTTTT. Its translation: CASSQEGLLTGELFF.

The genes are TRBV28 and TRBJ2-2; no clear D. The CDR3 loop spans 11 amino acids. The germline V and J ends were trimmed by 3 bases and 9 bases, with 5 bases remaining between them. Germline lookup yields CDR1 MDHEN and CDR2 SYDVKM. The CDR3 DNA reads as TGTGCCAGCAGTTTCGTCCGGGAGCTGTTTTTT. The encoded protein is CASSFVRELFF.

This clone has a single count. The chain couples TRBV2 to TRBJ2-7; 8 nucleotides align to TRBD1. V shed 8 bases, J shed 6 bases, and the junction held 6 bases outside the gene matches. Germline V gene lookup returns CDR1 SNHLY and CDR2 FYNNEI. This CDR3 has 12 amino acids. In DNA, the CDR3 is TGTGCCAGCCAGTTGACAGGGGCCGAGCAGTACTTC. This gives the protein CASQLTGAEQYF. The full variable domain, its missing parts supplied by reference TRBV2 and TRBJ2-7, is EPEVTQTPSHQVTQMGQEVILRCVPISNHLYFYWYRQILGQKVEFLVSFYNNEISEKSEIFDDQFSVERPDGSNFTLKIRSTKLEDSAMYFCASQLTGAEQYFGPGTRLTVT.

J is TRBJ1-1 and V is TRBV27; TRBD1 is a possible D gene (6 bases). V lost 5 bases to trimming and J lost 4 bases, with 11 bases between them. Germline-derived CDR1 and CDR2 are MNHEY and SMNVEV (reference sequence). The CDR3 loop spans 13 amino acids. The CDR3 sequence is CASSTGFGTEAFF. CDR3 DNA: TGTGCCAGCAGTACAGGGTTTGGCACTGAAGCTTTCTTT.

The chain combines TRBV4-2 with TRBJ2-2; 7 nucleotides agree with TRBD1. CDR3 length equals 16 residues. Germline values: CDR1 LGHNA, CDR2 YNFKEQ. V trimming: 5 bases; J trimming: 0 bases; junction bases outside the gene matches: 6. In DNA, the CDR3 is TGTGCCAGCAGCGGAACAGGGGCTACGAACACCGGGGAGCTGTTTTTT. It encodes CASSGTGATNTGELFF.

The rearrangement uses TRBV6-1 and TRBJ2-3; 7 nucleotides line up with TRBD1. The germline V gene encodes CDR1 MNHNS and CDR2 SASEGT. There are 18 residues in the CDR3. The trim removed 2 bases at V and 3 bases at J, leaving 14 bases unmatched. The CDR3 region has the DNA TGTGCCAGCAGTGAACAGGGGGAAGAGGAAAGGGCTACAGATACGCAGTATTTT. It encodes CASSEQGEEERATDTQYF.

The chain is built from TRBV5-8 and TRBJ2-3; D may be TRBD2 (5 bases). In germline, CDR1 is SGHTS, CDR2 YDEGEE. Trimming took 5 bases from V and 2 from J, leaving 12 bases between them. The CDR3 runs 14 residues. The CDR3 protein is CASRLGVPTDTQYF. CDR3 DNA sequence: TGTGCCAGCAGACTAGGAGTTCCCACAGATACGCAGTATTTT.

This rearrangement joins TRBV25-1 to TRBJ2-1, with D possibly TRBD1 on 6 matching bases. V lost 3 bases, J lost 8 bases, and 14 bases lay in between. The CDR3 has 14 residues. Germline-derived CDR1 and CDR2 are MGHDK and SYGVNS. The CDR3 coding sequence is TGTGCCAGCAGTGAGAGGGGGAAGGGCGATGAGCAGTTCTTC. Amino acid sequence: CASSERGKGDEQFF.

The chain is built from TRBV7-6 and TRBJ2-7; 7 positions match TRBD1. The ends lost 3 bases at V and 0 bases at J; junction bases unmatched: 2. The CDR3 contains 14 residues. Germline V gene data show CDR1 as SGHVS and CDR2 as FNYEAQ. The CDR3 nucleotides read TGTGCCAGCAGCTTGGGGGACAGCTCCTACGAGCAGTACTTC. This sequence encodes CASSLGDSSYEQYF.

This clone was detected only once. The chain is built from TRBV5-4 and TRBJ1-5, with D maybe TRBD1 (5 bases). CDR3 length: 11 residues. The germline V gene encodes CDR1 SGHNT and CDR2 YYREEE (reference sequence). V gave up 4 bases and J gave up 10 bases, with 9 bases separating them. The CDR3 nucleotides read TGTGCCAGCAGCAGCCAGGGCCCCCAGCATTTT. As protein: CASSSQGPQHF.

This sequence joins TRBV28 and TRBJ2-2; D is undetermined. CDR3 length equals 13 residues. The germline V and J ends were trimmed by 1 base and 6 bases, with 6 bases remaining between them. CDR1 and CDR2 from the germline V gene are MDHEN and SYDVKM. Here the CDR3 reads CASSLYSPGELFF. The CDR3 DNA reads TGTGCCAGCAGTTTATACAGCCCCGGGGAGCTGTTTTTT.